These 27 T cell receptor beta chains were sequenced from one sample in a study of monozygotic twins with inflammatory bowel disease. TCRdb reprocessed the 5' RACE reads and keeps a single row for each CDR3 protein, giving no DNA. This listing includes about 210,000 distinct CDR3 sequences. Sequencing input: blood. The receptors stem from a human donor with ulcerative colitis or Crohn's disease, or a healthy co-twin of an affected twin (not recorded which).

V and J are TRBV5-1 and TRBJ2-6. CDR1 is SGHRS, CDR2 YFSETQ, per germline. The CDR3 sequence is 16 residues long. The CDR3 loop reads CASSPNTYSGANVLTF.

The chain couples TRBV19 to TRBJ2-2; the TCRdb call, TRBD1, lacks DNA for checking. CDR3 length: 15 residues. The germline V gene encodes CDR1 LNHDA and CDR2 SQIVND (reference sequence). The CDR3 is CASTTLDSGGGELFF.

The V call is TRBV20-1, the J call TRBJ2-7; TCRdb's D call of TRBD1 is untestable without DNA. Germline V gene lookup returns CDR1 DFQATT and CDR2 SNEGSKA (reference sequence). The CDR3 has 14 residues. CDR3 in amino acids: CSAFQGAPSYEQYF.

The chain uses TRBV5-1 and TRBJ1-2. Germline V gene sequence: CDR1 SGHRS, CDR2 YFSETQ. The CDR3 extends over 13 amino acids. This CDR3 is CASRLGSDYGYTF. Full variable domain (remainder filled in from reference TRBV5-1 and TRBJ1-2): KAGVTQTPRYLIKTRGQQVTLSCSPISGHRSVSWYQQTPGQGLQFLFEYFSETQRNKGNFPGRFSGRQFSNSRSEMNVSTLELGDSALYLCASRLGSDYGYTFGSGTRLTVV.

The chain employs TRBV7-9 and TRBJ1-1. From germline, CDR1 is SEHNR and CDR2 FQNEAQ (reference sequence). The CDR3 has 12 amino acids. The CDR3 protein is CASSTGGTEAFF. The full variable domain, its missing parts supplied by reference TRBV7-9 and TRBJ1-1, is DTGVSQNPRHKITKRGQNVTFRCDPISEHNRLYWYRQTLGQGPEFLTYFQNEAQLEKSRLLSDRFSAERPKGSFSTLEIQRTEQGDSAMYLCASSTGGTEAFFGQGTRLTVV.

V gene TRBV4-1 combines with J gene TRBJ2-3; TCRdb gives TRBD1 as the D gene, but with no DNA this cannot be confirmed. Germline assignment: CDR1 MGHRA and CDR2 YSYEKL. The CDR3 sequence is 16 residues long. CDR3 protein: CASSQLRAGPTDTQYF.

This sequence joins TRBV2 and TRBJ1-1; TCRdb gives TRBD1 as the D gene, but with no DNA this cannot be confirmed. This CDR3 is 13 amino acids long. Germline V gives CDR1 SNHLY, CDR2 FYNNEI. CDR3 sequence reads: CASSEGVGTEAFF.

This chain connects TRBV20-1 to TRBJ2-7. This CDR3 spans 12 amino acids. CDR1 is DFQATT, CDR2 SNEGSKA, per germline (reference sequence). CDR3 sequence reads: CSADRGSYKQYF.

This chain uses TRBV11-2 with TRBJ2-1; there is no DNA to check the TCRdb D call of TRBD2. This CDR3 contains 17 residues. Germline loops: CDR1 SGHAT, CDR2 FQNNGV. This CDR3 is CASSLATSGDPYNEQFF.

This chain joins TRBV20-1 and TRBJ2-2; no DNA is available, so the TRBD1 call from TCRdb remains unchecked. Per germline, CDR1 DFQATT and CDR2 SNEGSKA (reference sequence). The CDR3 runs 16 residues. The CDR3 loop reads CSARLGSRQLYGELFF.

The chain couples TRBV30 to TRBJ1-2; absent DNA, TCRdb's TRBD1 call cannot be checked. The CDR3 sequence is 12 residues long. Germline V lookup: CDR1 GTSNPN, CDR2 SVGIG (reference sequence). The CDR3 sequence is CAWSAVGQRYTF.

This sequence joins TRBV23-1 and TRBJ2-1; TCRdb returns TRBD1, unconfirmable since there is no DNA. TRBV23-1 carries the ORF label, with uncertain function. This CDR3 spans 15 amino acids. The CDR3 region is CASSLEYREFHEQFF.

The chain has TRBV18 and TRBJ2-5; TCRdb calls TRBD2, which cannot be checked without DNA. The CDR3 covers 15 residues. Germline V lookup: CDR1 KGHSH, CDR2 LQKENI. CDR3 in amino acids: CASSPSFEGQETQYF.

The chain is built from TRBV12-3 or TRBV12-4 and TRBJ1-1; TCRdb indicates TRBD1, and absent DNA this call remains unverified. The CDR3 is made up of 15 amino acids. The CDR3: CASSLRDTINTEAFF.

V and J are TRBV9 and TRBJ2-2; there is no DNA to check the TCRdb D call of TRBD1. This CDR3 has 16 residues. Germline values: CDR1 SGDLS, CDR2 YYNGEE. The CDR3 here is CASSVLGAWDTGELFF.

The chain employs TRBV5-6 and TRBJ2-5. CDR3 size: 13 residues. Per the germline V gene, CDR1 is SGHDT and CDR2 is YYEEEE. The CDR3 is CASSLVGPGTQYF.

This chain links TRBV19 with TRBJ1-5; TCRdb proposes TRBD1, but this gene call is untestable without DNA. The CDR3 runs to 15 residues. The germline V gene has CDR1 LNHDA and CDR2 SQIVND (reference sequence). CDR3 in amino acids: CASRAQGAGNQPQHF.

The chain joins TRBV29-1 to TRBJ1-4. Germline V gives CDR1 SQVTM, CDR2 ANQGSEA. The CDR3 contains 15 residues. The CDR3: CSAVAQGDPNEKLFF.

The chain joins TRBV5-4 to TRBJ2-5; the D call of TRBD2 rests on TCRdb alone, since no DNA is present to check it. CDR1 and CDR2 from the germline V gene are SGHNT and YYREEE (reference sequence). CDR3 length: 16 residues. This chain's CDR3 is CASSYGLAGARETQYF.

V is TRBV5-1 and J is TRBJ2-5; TCRdb proposes TRBD1, but this gene call is untestable without DNA. CDR1 and CDR2 from the germline V gene are SGHRS and YFSETQ. The CDR3 covers 15 residues. CDR3 region: CASSGAKGYQETQYF. Based on the CDR3 plus reference TRBV5-1 and TRBJ2-5, the full variable domain is KAGVTQTPRYLIKTRGQQVTLSCSPISGHRSVSWYQQTPGQGLQFLFEYFSETQRNKGNFPGRFSGRQFSNSRSEMNVSTLELGDSALYLCASSGAKGYQETQYFGPGTRLLVL.

The V and J genes are TRBV24-1 and TRBJ2-1; TCRdb gives TRBD2 as the D gene, but with no DNA this cannot be confirmed. Germline values: CDR1 KGHDR, CDR2 SFDVKD. The CDR3 consists of 14 residues. CDR3 region: CATSDTGTRNEQFF.

This chain connects TRBV20-1 to TRBJ1-2. The CDR3 runs 12 residues. Germline CDR1 and CDR2: DFQATT and SNEGSKA (reference sequence). The CDR3 loop reads CSARDTNYGYTF.

This chain links TRBV7-6 with TRBJ2-3; as DNA is missing, the TRBD2 call by TCRdb cannot be tested. Germline CDR1 SGHVS, CDR2 FNYEAQ. The CDR3 sequence is 19 residues long. The CDR3 sequence: CASSHGGASGGESTDTQYF.

The rearrangement uses TRBV10-3 and TRBJ1-2. Germline V gene data show CDR1 as ENHRY and CDR2 as SYGVKD. The CDR3 has 16 residues. CDR3 region: CAISGTGEERGIDYTF.

The CDR3: CASKEQGTEAFF. The rearrangement joins TRBV28 to TRBJ1-1; TCRdb outputs TRBD1, but without DNA this stays unchecked. The germline V gene has CDR1 MDHEN and CDR2 SYDVKM. There are 12 residues in the CDR3. Complete variable domain (other parts from reference TRBV28 and TRBJ1-1): DVKVTQSSRYLVKRTGEKVFLECVQDMDHENMFWYRQDPGLGLRLIYFSYDVKMKEKGDIPEGYSVSREKKERFSLILESASTNQTSMYLCASKEQGTEAFFGQGTRLTVV.

The genes are TRBV5-1 and TRBJ1-1; TCRdb lists TRBD1, though no DNA is available to test this call. The CDR3 length is 15 residues. CDR1 SGHRS and CDR2 YFSETQ come from the germline V gene. CDR3 protein: CASSSSGGPRTEAFF.

The chain couples TRBV11-2 to TRBJ2-7; the D call from TCRdb, TRBD1, cannot be confirmed without DNA. The CDR3 totals 18 residues. CDR1 and CDR2 from the germline V gene are SGHAT and FQNNGV. The CDR3 loop is CASSPSFGQTRESYEQYF.